The 8 T cell receptor beta chains in this list originate from one sample, sequenced in a study of OX40 agonist ivuxolimab in advanced cancers. The method was immunoSEQ multiplex PCR; TCRdb's version includes in-frame clones alone and lacks a portion of them. The sample shows about 65,000 clones, around 90% of them seen only once. The source material was CD4+ or CD8+ T cells sorted from blood, sampled in a trial of the OX40 agonist ivuxolimab. The origin of the receptors is an adult with an advanced solid tumor such as melanoma, head and neck, liver or kidney cancer.

V and J are TRBV6-1 and TRBJ2-7; 9 bases line up with TRBD2. CDR3 length: 14 residues. The V gene's germline CDR1 is MNHNS and CDR2 SASEGT. Trimming cost V 1 base and J 4 bases; bases outside gene matches: 2. The CDR3 region is CASSEGGGAYEQYF. CDR3 DNA: TGTGCCAGCAGTGAAGGCGGGGGGGCGTACGAGCAGTACTTC.

The V call is TRBV4-1, the J call TRBJ1-5; TRBD1 aligns across 9 bases. Germline trimming cut 5 bases from V and 3 bases from J; bases unmatched to any gene: 2. Germline V gene lookup returns CDR1 MGHRA and CDR2 YSYEKL. The CDR3 loop spans 14 amino acids. For the CDR3, the DNA is TGCGCCAGCAGCTGGACAGGGGTCAATCAGCCCCAGCATTTT. Translation gives CASSWTGVNQPQHF.

The rearrangement joins TRBV7-2 to TRBJ2-2; 8 positions agree with TRBD2. This CDR3 has 16 residues. CDR1 is SGHTA and CDR2 is FQGNSA in the germline V gene. J gave up 8 bases and V 2 bases, and 10 bases lay outside the gene matches. CDR3 DNA sequence: TGTGCCAGCAGCTTATCTCCTAGCGGGCTTGAGGGGGAGCTGTTTTTT. Protein sequence: CASSLSPSGLEGELFF.

This chain uses TRBV5-1 with TRBJ2-3; TRBD1 aligns across 8 bases. Losses at the gene ends were 5 bases for V and 1 base for J; bases not matched to a gene: 6. Germline values: CDR1 SGHRS, CDR2 YFSETQ. The CDR3 length is 15 residues. Here the CDR3 reads CASRITTGGTDTQYF. CDR3 DNA sequence: TGCGCCAGCAGAATAACGACAGGGGGCACAGATACGCAGTATTTT.

V usage is TRBV19 and J usage is TRBJ1-5; D is perhaps TRBD1 (5 bases). This CDR3 comprises 16 residues. V lost 6 bases, J lost 0 bases, and 15 bases lay in between. The germline gives CDR1 LNHDA, CDR2 SQIVND (reference sequence). The CDR3 loop reads CASRRTRTHSNQPQHF. The CDR3 region has the DNA TGTGCCAGTAGACGAACTCGGACACATAGCAATCAGCCCCAGCATTTT.

The J gene is TRBJ2-7, the V gene TRBV14, with D possibly matching TRBD2 (6 bases). Germline V gene lookup returns CDR1 SGHDN and CDR2 FVKESK. This CDR3 is built from 14 residues. V lost 1 base and J 4 bases, leaving 11 bases between the germline ends. The CDR3, as DNA: TGTGCCAGCAGCCAAGTTTGGAGGGGTTACGAGCAGTACTTC. Translated, it gives CASSQVWRGYEQYF.

The chain employs TRBV6-5 and TRBJ2-7; D call uncertain. CDR3 length: 13 amino acids. Germline CDR1 reads MNHEY; CDR2 reads SVGAGI. Trimming took 2 bases from V and 2 from J, leaving 7 bases between them. CDR3 sequence (DNA): TGTGCCAGCAGTTACGCAGTCGCCTACGAGCAGTACTTC. Its protein is CASSYAVAYEQYF.

CDR3 residues: CATSRDDRNTGELFF. CDR3 DNA: TGTGCCACCAGCAGAGATGACAGAAACACCGGGGAGCTGTTTTTT. The chain recombines TRBV15 with TRBJ2-2; weak D call: TRBD1 (5 bases). The CDR3 runs to 15 residues. From germline, CDR1 is LNHNV and CDR2 YYDKDF (reference sequence). Trimming took 0 bases from V and 2 from J, leaving 7 bases between them.